Here is one T cell receptor (beta chain) with its context. The antigen remains undetermined. An end of the junction differs from the germline gene, which may be a read error. This entry is derived from a study of cytomegalovirus exposure and HLA in healthy donors. The study, taken as a whole, reports: According to reports, the classifier identified cytomegalovirus status with high specificity and sensitivity.

PCR primers comprised 60 Vbeta and 13 Jbeta primers. Authors' data handling: In a later analysis, 79 million or so unique TCR beta chains included roughly 11 million shared by two or more donors. The assay was immunoSEQ multiplex PCR, and TCRdb's table has in-frame clones only and misses some. From that table come the V and J calls and clone size; the DNA was used to work out D and trimming. Its table lists about 43,000 clones. Healthy bone marrow donors formed the donor group. While unrecorded immune exposures were likely, the donors were nominally healthy when sampled. This receptor was taken from a young woman in good health and CMV-seronegative. Sequenced sample: PBMCs.

The chain's CDR3 is CAGSEGGTGGQPQHF. CDR3 DNA sequence: TGTGCCGGGAGTGAAGGGGGGACAGGGGGTCAGCCCCAGCATTTT. The chain has TRBV30 and TRBJ1-5, with 11 bases lining up with TRBD1. The germline V gene has CDR1 GTSNPN and CDR2 SVGIG (reference sequence). This CDR3 is 15 amino acids long.